These T cell receptor beta chains were read from a single sample in a study of T cell repertoires in cytomegalovirus infection. Via MiXCR, TCRdb re-called the reads, giving one row per CDR3 protein. This sample yields roughly 350,000 distinct CDR3 sequences, of which roughly a third are seen a single time; less than 15% belongs to the top ten. These receptors have no known antigen. The material sequenced was cultured PBMCs, taken from culture after CMV antigen stimulation. The receptors originated from a human donor in good health (CMV status not recorded). Some clones in this sample may be carry-over from other donors' samples. CDR3s include the opening cysteine and the closing phenylalanine or tryptophan. The D gene is left open where the match is weak. Where a row states a size, it is once, few, many or the class of an expanded clone; other rows omit it.

15	-	-	TRBV7-6	TRBJ2-1	CASSLPESSYNEQFF	TGTGCCAGCAGCTTACCGGAGAGCTCCTACAATGAGCAGTTCTTC
14	-	-	TRBV19	TRBJ1-1	CASSIGRANTEAFF	TGTGCCAGTAGTATTGGACGGGCGAACACTGAAGCTTTCTTT
16	TRBD2	-	TRBV20-1	TRBJ2-5	CSAKRLAGVQQETQYF	TGCAGTGCGAAGAGACTAGCGGGAGTACAGCAAGAGACCCAGTACTTC
12	-	few	TRBV7-3	TRBJ1-2	CASSDRDHGYTF	TGTGCCAGCAGCGATCGGGACCATGGCTACACCTTC
13	TRBD1	few	TRBV6-1	TRBJ1-2	CASRRDRQGYYTF	TGTGCCAGCAGGCGGGACAGACAGGGGTACTACACCTTC
14	-	many	TRBV2	TRBJ1-5	CASSDRTSNQPQHF	TGTGCCAGCAGTGATAGGACCAGCAATCAGCCCCAGCATTTT
15	-	-	TRBV10-3	TRBJ1-2	CAISDPQGGIYGYTF	TGTGCCATCAGTGACCCACAGGGAGGAATCTATGGCTACACCTTC
16	TRBD2	-	TRBV7-2	TRBJ2-3	CASSERLAGLADTQYF	TGTGCCAGCAGCGAAAGACTAGCGGGTCTTGCAGATACGCAGTATTTT
14	TRBD2	-	TRBV10-1	TRBJ2-1	CASSDGRAFNEQFF	TGCGCCAGCAGCGACGGGAGGGCCTTTAATGAGCAGTTCTTC
13	-	-	TRBV4-1	TRBJ2-7	CASSQAQGYEQYF	TGCGCCAGCAGCCAAGCACAGGGTTACGAGCAGTACTTC
13	-	few	TRBV7-2	TRBJ1-2	CASSLDPLGGYTF	TGTGCCAGCAGCTTAGACCCATTGGGAGGCTACACCTTC
16	TRBD1	few	TRBV4-1	TRBJ2-3	CASSQGNRGRIDTQYF	TGCGCCAGCAGCCAGGGAAACAGGGGGCGAATCGATACGCAGTATTTT
15	-	-	TRBV7-2	TRBJ2-2	CASSPGGPNTGELFF	TGTGCCAGCAGCCCAGGAGGTCCGAACACCGGGGAGCTGTTTTTT
15	-	once	TRBV7-9	TRBJ2-7	CASSLGRGRDYEQYF	TGTGCCAGCAGCTTAGGTCGGGGGAGAGACTACGAGCAGTACTTC
12	TRBD2	-	TRBV20-1	TRBJ2-1	CSPSGNYNEQFF	TGCAGTCCTAGCGGAAACTACAATGAGCAGTTCTTC
17	TRBD1	-	TRBV19	TRBJ1-3	CASKVAGQGSSGNTIYF	TGTGCCAGCAAAGTAGCGGGACAGGGAAGCTCTGGAAACACCATATATTTT
13	-	-	TRBV7-9	TRBJ2-5	CASQVTIQETQYF	TGTGCCAGTCAGGTTACCATCCAAGAGACCCAGTACTTC
15	-	-	TRBV5-1	TRBJ2-1	CASSPSASPYNEQFF	TGCGCCAGCAGCCCGTCGGCTAGTCCCTACAATGAGCAGTTCTTC
13	-	once	TRBV25-1	TRBJ2-7	CASAMGHSYEQYF	TGTGCCAGCGCGATGGGACACTCCTACGAGCAGTACTTC
14	TRBD2	few	TRBV12-3/TRBV12-4	TRBJ2-1	CASSFSGRVHEQFF	TGTGCCAGCAGTTTCAGCGGGAGAGTACATGAGCAGTTCTTC
18	TRBD2	few	TRBV12-3/TRBV12-4	TRBJ2-1	CASSSLPPGVREGNEQFF	TGTGCCAGCAGTTCACTGCCACCAGGGGTCCGGGAGGGCAATGAGCAGTTCTTC
14	-	-	TRBV19	TRBJ2-2	CASSIGGNTGELFF	TGTGCCAGTAGTATAGGTGGAAACACCGGGGAGCTGTTTTTT
15	TRBD1	few	TRBV12-3/TRBV12-4	TRBJ1-5	CASSRTGESAQPQHF	TGTGCCAGCAGTCGGACAGGCGAATCAGCCCAGCCCCAGCATTTT
14	-	-	TRBV6-2/TRBV6-3	TRBJ1-5	CASSYEGLGQPQHF	TGTGCCAGCAGTTACGAAGGATTAGGTCAGCCCCAGCATTTT
17	-	few	TRBV19	TRBJ1-5	CASTRRVAGMSNQPQHF	TGTGCCAGTACCAGGAGGGTGGCAGGGATGAGCAATCAGCCCCAGCATTTT
17	TRBD1	few	TRBV7-2	TRBJ2-3	CASRKPTGLVITDTQYF	TGTGCCAGCAGGAAGCCGACAGGGCTCGTAATTACAGATACGCAGTATTTT
20	TRBD2	-	TRBV5-6	TRBJ2-1	CASSLFLAGGLPGSYNEQFF	TGTGCCAGCAGCTTGTTCCTAGCGGGAGGGCTCCCTGGCTCCTACAATGAGCAGTTCTTC
13	-	few	TRBV28	TRBJ1-1	CASCDGPNTEAFF	TGTGCCAGTTGCGACGGCCCGAACACTGAAGCTTTCTTT
15	TRBD1	few	TRBV7-2	TRBJ2-4	CASSQDRVDKNIQYF	TGTGCCAGCAGCCAGGACAGGGTTGACAAAAACATTCAGTACTTC
16	-	many	TRBV7-2	TRBJ2-2	CASSLNGGANTGELFF	TGTGCCAGCAGCTTAAACGGAGGCGCGAACACCGGGGAGCTGTTTTTT
12	TRBD1	-	TRBV29-1	TRBJ2-7	CSVVTGVREQYF	TGCAGCGTTGTGACAGGGGTGCGTGAGCAGTACTTC
16	TRBD1	many	TRBV7-2	TRBJ2-5	CASSQLWTGLKETQYF	TGTGCCAGCAGCCAATTGTGGACAGGACTTAAAGAGACCCAGTACTTC
18	-	-	TRBV4-2	TRBJ1-6	CASSQGEGASSYNSPLHF	TGTGCCAGCAGCCAAGGGGAAGGGGCGAGCTCCTATAATTCACCCCTCCACTTT
14	-	-	TRBV6-1	TRBJ1-2	CASTTTVTNYGYTF	TGTGCCAGCACTACGACAGTCACTAACTATGGCTACACCTTC
12	-	-	TRBV7-9	TRBJ1-2	CASSLEGRNYTF	TGTGCCAGCAGCTTAGAGGGACGAAACTACACCTTC
16	TRBD1	-	TRBV6-5	TRBJ2-1	CASYPTKRGPYNEQFF	TGTGCCAGCTATCCAACCAAGAGGGGGCCCTACAATGAGCAGTTCTTC
13	-	few	TRBV12-3/TRBV12-4	TRBJ2-7	CASSFSDSYEQYF	TGTGCCAGCAGTTTTTCGGACTCCTACGAGCAGTACTTC
16	-	-	TRBV5-1	TRBJ1-5	CASSLGHVGSNQPQHF	TGCGCCAGCAGCTTGGGACACGTCGGGAGCAATCAGCCCCAGCATTTT
17	TRBD2	many	TRBV28	TRBJ2-3	CASSGVIAGVGADTQYF	TGTGCCAGCAGCGGAGTAATAGCGGGAGTCGGCGCAGATACGCAGTATTTT
14	-	-	TRBV27	TRBJ1-4	CASSLRRDNEKLFF	TGTGCCAGCAGTTTGCGCAGGGATAATGAAAAACTGTTTTTT
12	-	-	TRBV28	TRBJ1-1	CANSPLDTEAFF	TGTGCCAACAGTCCCCTGGACACAGAAGCTTTCTTT
16	-	-	TRBV5-5	TRBJ2-1	CASTPPAGLNYNEQFF	TGTGCCAGCACCCCGCCGGCGGGACTCAATTACAATGAGCAGTTCTTC
13	-	few	TRBV7-2	TRBJ1-1	CASGTDLNTEAFF	TGTGCCAGCGGGACGGACTTGAACACTGAAGCTTTCTTT
15	-	many	TRBV11-2	TRBJ2-6	CASSLTTGGANVLTF	TGTGCCAGCAGCTTAACGACGGGGGGGGCCAACGTCCTGACTTTC
15	TRBD1	-	TRBV4-1	TRBJ1-6	CASSQVTGGTSPLHF	TGCGCCAGCAGCCAAGTAACAGGGGGCACTTCACCCCTCCACTTT
16	-	once	TRBV24-1	TRBJ2-3	CATSDFGAEPTDTQYF	TGTGCCACCAGTGATTTCGGAGCGGAGCCCACAGATACGCAGTATTTT
13	-	few	TRBV12-3/TRBV12-4	TRBJ1-2	CASSPQGDGGYTF	TGTGCCAGCAGTCCGCAGGGAGACGGGGGCTACACCTTC
14	TRBD2	-	TRBV7-3	TRBJ2-3	CADEVERESDTQYF	TGTGCCGACGAAGTAGAGCGGGAGAGTGATACGCAGTATTTT
16	-	-	TRBV2	TRBJ1-6	CASSPLMGVDNSPLHF	TGTGCCAGCAGTCCCTTGATGGGGGTAGATAATTCACCCCTCCACTTT
13	-	-	TRBV27	TRBJ1-5	CASSYREGQPQHF	TGTGCCAGCAGTTACAGGGAGGGTCAGCCCCAGCATTTT
16	TRBD2	-	TRBV7-2	TRBJ2-1	CASSLGTFSGSDEQFF	TGTGCCAGCAGCTTAGGGACCTTTAGCGGGAGCGATGAGCAGTTCTTC
13	-	many	TRBV7-2	TRBJ1-1	CASSLVENTEAFF	TGTGCCAGCAGCTTAGTTGAGAACACTGAAGCTTTCTTT
14	-	few	TRBV7-2	TRBJ1-2	CASSQSPLNYGYTF	TGTGCCAGCAGCCAATCTCCCCTGAACTATGGCTACACCTTC
18	TRBD2	-	TRBV27	TRBJ2-1	CASSSLLTSGSSYNEQFF	TGTGCCAGCAGTTCACTCCTGACTAGCGGGAGCTCCTACAATGAGCAGTTCTTC
20	TRBD2	-	TRBV6-2/TRBV6-3	TRBJ2-3	CASSYYRLAIPTHVTDTQYF	TGTGCCAGCAGTTACTACCGACTAGCAATACCGACCCATGTGACAGATACGCAGTATTTT
14	TRBD1	-	TRBV28	TRBJ1-5	CASSSIQGRQPQHF	TGTGCCAGCAGTTCTATACAGGGGCGTCAGCCCCAGCATTTT
12	-	-	TRBV6-6	TRBJ2-7	CASRQDGYEQYF	TGTGCCAGCAGACAGGATGGCTACGAGCAGTACTTC
16	TRBD2	many	TRBV12-3/TRBV12-4	TRBJ2-7	CASSPPGLAGAPEQYF	TGTGCCAGCAGTCCACCGGGACTAGCGGGAGCCCCCGAGCAGTACTTC